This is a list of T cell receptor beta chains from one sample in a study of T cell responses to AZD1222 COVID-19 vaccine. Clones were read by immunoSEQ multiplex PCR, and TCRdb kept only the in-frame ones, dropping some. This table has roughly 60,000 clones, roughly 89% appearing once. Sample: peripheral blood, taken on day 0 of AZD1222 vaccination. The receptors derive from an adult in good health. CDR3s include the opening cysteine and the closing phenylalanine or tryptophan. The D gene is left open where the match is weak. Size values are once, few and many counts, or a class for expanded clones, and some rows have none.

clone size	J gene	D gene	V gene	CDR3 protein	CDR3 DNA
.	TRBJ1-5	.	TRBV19	CASSIGTTGGRYQPQHF	TGTGCCAGTAGTATAGGGACTACAGGAGGTCGATATCAGCCCCAGCATTTT
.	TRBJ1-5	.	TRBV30	CAWSGVANSNQPQHF	TGTGCCTGGAGTGGGGTAGCAAATAGCAATCAGCCCCAGCATTTT
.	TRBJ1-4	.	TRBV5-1	CASSPLTGQNEKLFF	TGCGCCAGCAGCCCTCTGACAGGCCAAAATGAAAAACTGTTTTTT
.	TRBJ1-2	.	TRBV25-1	CASSLRGNNYGYTF	TGTGCCAGCAGTTTACGGGGGAATAACTATGGCTACACCTTC
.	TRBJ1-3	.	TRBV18	CASSPLVRDGNTIYF	TGTGCCAGCTCACCACTCGTCAGGGATGGAAACACCATATATTTT
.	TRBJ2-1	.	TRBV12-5	CASGWGRYNEQFF	TGTGCTAGTGGTTGGGGGAGGTACAATGAGCAGTTCTTC
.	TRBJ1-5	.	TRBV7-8	CASSPLPWADSFNQPQHF	TGTGCCAGCAGCCCCCTCCCCTGGGCGGACTCTTTTAATCAGCCCCAGCATTTT
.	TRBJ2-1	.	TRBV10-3	CAISALVDEQFF	TGTGCCATCAGTGCACTGGTCGATGAGCAGTTCTTC
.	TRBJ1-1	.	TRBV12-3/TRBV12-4	CASSTIEGTEAFF	TGTGCCAGCAGTACCATAGAAGGCACTGAAGCTTTCTTT
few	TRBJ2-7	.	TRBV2	CASSETSYEQYF	TGTGCCAGCAGTGAAACCTCCTACGAGCAGTACTTC
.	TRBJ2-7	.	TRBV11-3	CASSTQAGYEQYF	TGTGCCAGCTCCACCCAGGCAGGGTACGAGCAGTACTTC
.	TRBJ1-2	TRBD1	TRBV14	CASSPQGDGGYTF	TGTGCCAGCAGCCCACAGGGGGATGGTGGCTACACCTTC
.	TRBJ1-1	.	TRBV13	CASSSGAAYTEAFF	TGTGCCAGCAGCTCCGGAGCAGCATACACTGAAGCTTTCTTT
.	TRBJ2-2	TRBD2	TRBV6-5	CASSYSSGGVAGELFF	TGTGCCAGCAGTTACTCGAGCGGGGGGGTGGCCGGGGAGCTGTTTTTT
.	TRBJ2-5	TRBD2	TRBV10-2	CASRASGGFFETQYF	TGCGCCAGCAGGGCTAGCGGGGGGTTTTTCGAGACCCAGTACTTC
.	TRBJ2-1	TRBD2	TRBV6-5	CASSYGRGGLNEQFF	TGTGCCAGCAGTTACGGGCGGGGGGGCCTAAATGAGCAGTTCTTC
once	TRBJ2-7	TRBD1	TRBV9	CASSQGQAPIYEQYF	TGTGCCAGCAGCCAGGGACAGGCGCCCATCTACGAGCAGTACTTC